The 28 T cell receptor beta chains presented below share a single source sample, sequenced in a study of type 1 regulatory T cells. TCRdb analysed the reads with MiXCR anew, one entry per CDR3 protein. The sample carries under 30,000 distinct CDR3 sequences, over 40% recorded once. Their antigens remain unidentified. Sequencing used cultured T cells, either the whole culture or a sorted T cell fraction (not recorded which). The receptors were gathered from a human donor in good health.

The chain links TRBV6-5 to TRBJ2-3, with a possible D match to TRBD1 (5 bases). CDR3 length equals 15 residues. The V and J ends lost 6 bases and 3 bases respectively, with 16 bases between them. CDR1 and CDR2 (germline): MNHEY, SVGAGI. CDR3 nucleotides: TGTGCCAGCAGCGACAGAGGTGTTAGAACAGATACGCAGTATTTT. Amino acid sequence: CASSDRGVRTDTQYF.

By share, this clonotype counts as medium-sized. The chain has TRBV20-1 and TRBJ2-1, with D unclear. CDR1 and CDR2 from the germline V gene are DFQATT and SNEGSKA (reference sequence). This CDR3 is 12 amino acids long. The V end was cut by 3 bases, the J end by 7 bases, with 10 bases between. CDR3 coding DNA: TGCAGTGCTAGTTCTATAGGAAATGAGCAGTTCTTC. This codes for CSASSIGNEQFF.

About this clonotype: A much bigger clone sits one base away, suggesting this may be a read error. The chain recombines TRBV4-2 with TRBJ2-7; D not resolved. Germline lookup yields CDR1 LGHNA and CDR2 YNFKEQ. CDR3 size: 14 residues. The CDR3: CANSQEMVSYEQYF. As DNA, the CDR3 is TGTGCCAACAGCCAAGAGATGGTCTCCTACGAGCAGTACTTC.

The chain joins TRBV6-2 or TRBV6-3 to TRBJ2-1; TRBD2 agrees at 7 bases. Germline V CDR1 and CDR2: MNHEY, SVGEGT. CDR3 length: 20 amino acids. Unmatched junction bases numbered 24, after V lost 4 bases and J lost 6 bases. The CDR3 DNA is TGTGCCAGCAGTTTGTTCCGACTAGCACTATCGGGTTACATGGGCAATGAGCAGTTCTTC. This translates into CASSLFRLALSGYMGNEQFF.

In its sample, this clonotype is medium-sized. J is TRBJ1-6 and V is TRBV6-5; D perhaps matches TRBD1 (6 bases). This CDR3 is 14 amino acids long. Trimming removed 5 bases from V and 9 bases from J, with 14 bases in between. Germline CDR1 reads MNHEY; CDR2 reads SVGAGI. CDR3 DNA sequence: TGTGCCAGCAGTGACAGGTGGTCGGTTTCACCCCTCCACTTT. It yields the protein CASSDRWSVSPLHF.

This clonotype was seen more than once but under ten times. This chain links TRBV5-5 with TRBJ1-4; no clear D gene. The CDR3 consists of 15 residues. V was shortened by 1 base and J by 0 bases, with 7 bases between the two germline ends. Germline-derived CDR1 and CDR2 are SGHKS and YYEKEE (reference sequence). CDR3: CASSLSTPTNEKLFF. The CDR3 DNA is TGTGCCAGCAGCTTGAGCACCCCAACTAATGAAAAACTGTTTTTT. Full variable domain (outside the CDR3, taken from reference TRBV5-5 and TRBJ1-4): DAGVTQSPTHLIKTRGQQVTLRCSPISGHKSVSWYQQVLGQGPQFIFQYYEKEERGRGNFPDRFSARQFPNYSSELNVNALLLGDSALYLCASSLSTPTNEKLFFGSGTQLSVL.

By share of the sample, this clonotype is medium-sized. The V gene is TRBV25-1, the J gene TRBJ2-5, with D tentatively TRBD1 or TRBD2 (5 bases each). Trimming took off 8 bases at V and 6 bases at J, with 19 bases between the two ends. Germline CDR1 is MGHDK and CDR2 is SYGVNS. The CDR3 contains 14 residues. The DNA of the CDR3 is TGTGCCAGCGGCCGAGGGACCTCTTTAAAGACCCAGTACTTC. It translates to CASGRGTSLKTQYF.

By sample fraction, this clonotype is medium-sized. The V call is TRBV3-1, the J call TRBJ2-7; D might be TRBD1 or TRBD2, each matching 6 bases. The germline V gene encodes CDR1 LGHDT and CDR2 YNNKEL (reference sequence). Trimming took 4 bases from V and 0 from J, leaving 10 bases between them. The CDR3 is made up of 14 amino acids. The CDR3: CASSRRGSSYEQYF. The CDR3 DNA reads TGTGCCAGCAGCCGGAGGGGGAGCTCCTACGAGCAGTACTTC.

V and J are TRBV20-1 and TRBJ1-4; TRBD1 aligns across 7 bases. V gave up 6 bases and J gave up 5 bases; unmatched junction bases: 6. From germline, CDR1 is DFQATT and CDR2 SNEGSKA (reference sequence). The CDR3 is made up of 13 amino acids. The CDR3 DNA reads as TGCAGTGCCCAGGGGGGGAAAAATGAAAAACTGTTTTTT. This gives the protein CSAQGGKNEKLFF.

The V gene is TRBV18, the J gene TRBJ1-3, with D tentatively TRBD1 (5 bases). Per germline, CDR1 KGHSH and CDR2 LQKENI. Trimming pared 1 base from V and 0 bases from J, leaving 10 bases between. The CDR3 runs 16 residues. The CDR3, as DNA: TGTGCCAGCTCACCACTCGACAGCAACTCTGGAAACACCATATATTTT. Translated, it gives CASSPLDSNSGNTIYF.

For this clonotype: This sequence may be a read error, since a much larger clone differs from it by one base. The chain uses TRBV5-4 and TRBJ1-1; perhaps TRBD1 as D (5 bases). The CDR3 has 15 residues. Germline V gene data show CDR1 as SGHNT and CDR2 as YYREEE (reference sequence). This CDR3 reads CANSGRQLMNTEAFF. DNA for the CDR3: TGTGCCAACAGCGGAAGACAGCTTATGAACACTGAAGCTTTCTTT.

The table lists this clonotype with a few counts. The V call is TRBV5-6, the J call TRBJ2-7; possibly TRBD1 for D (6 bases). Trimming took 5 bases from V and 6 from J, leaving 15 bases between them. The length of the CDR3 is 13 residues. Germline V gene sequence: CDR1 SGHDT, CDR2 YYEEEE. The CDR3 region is CASRSLPRGEQYF. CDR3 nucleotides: TGTGCCAGCAGATCCCTCCCCAGGGGCGAGCAGTACTTC.

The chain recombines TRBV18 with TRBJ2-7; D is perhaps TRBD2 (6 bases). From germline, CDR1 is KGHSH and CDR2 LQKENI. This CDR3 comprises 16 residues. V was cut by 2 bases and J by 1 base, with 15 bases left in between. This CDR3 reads CASSPAPLGTSYEQYF. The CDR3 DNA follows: TGTGCCAGCTCACCAGCTCCCCTGGGGACTTCCTACGAGCAGTACTTC.

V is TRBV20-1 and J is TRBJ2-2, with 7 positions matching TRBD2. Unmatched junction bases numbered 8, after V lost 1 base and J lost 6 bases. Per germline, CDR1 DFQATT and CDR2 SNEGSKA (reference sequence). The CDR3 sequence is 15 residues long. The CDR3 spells CSARGEGRPAGELFF. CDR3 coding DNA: TGCAGTGCTAGAGGGGAGGGACGGCCAGCCGGGGAGCTGTTTTTT.

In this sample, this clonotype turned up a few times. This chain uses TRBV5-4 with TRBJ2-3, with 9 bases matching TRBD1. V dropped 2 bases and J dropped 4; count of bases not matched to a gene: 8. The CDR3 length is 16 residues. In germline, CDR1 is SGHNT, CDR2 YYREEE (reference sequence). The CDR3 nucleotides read TGTGCCAGCAGCTTCCGAGGACAGGGGCCGGCAGATACGCAGTATTTT. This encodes CASSFRGQGPADTQYF.

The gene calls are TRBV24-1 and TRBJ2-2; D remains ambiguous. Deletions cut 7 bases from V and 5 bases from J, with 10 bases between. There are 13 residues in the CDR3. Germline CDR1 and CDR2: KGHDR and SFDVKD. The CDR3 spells CATRQAGTGELFF. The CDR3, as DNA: TGTGCCACCAGGCAGGCCGGGACCGGGGAGCTGTTTTTT.

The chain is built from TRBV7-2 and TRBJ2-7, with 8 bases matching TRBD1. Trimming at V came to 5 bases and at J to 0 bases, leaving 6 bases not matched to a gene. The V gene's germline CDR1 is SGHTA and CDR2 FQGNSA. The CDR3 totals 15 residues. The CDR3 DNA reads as TGTGCCAGCAGCATGGGACAGGCTATCTCCTACGAGCAGTACTTC. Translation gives CASSMGQAISYEQYF.

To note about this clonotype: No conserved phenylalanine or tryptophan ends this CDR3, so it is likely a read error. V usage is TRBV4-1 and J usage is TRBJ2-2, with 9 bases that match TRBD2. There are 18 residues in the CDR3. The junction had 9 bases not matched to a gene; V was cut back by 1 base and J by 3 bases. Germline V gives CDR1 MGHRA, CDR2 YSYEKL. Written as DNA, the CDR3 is TGCGCCAGCAGCCAAGGGTTGCGGGGGGGCCAGTACACCGGGGAGCTGTTTGTT. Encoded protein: CASSQGLRGGQYTGELFV.

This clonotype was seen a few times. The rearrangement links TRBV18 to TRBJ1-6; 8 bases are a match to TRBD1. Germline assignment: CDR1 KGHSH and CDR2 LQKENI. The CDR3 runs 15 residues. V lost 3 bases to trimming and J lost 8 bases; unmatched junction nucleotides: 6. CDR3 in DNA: TGTGCCAGCTCACCGCTGTCGACAGGGGATTCACCCCTCCACTTT. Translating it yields CASSPLSTGDSPLHF.

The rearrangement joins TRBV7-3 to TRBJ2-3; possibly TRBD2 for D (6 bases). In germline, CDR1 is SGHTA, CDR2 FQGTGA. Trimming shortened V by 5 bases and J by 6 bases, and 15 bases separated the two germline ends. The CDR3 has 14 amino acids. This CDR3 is CASSPRRRGDTQYF. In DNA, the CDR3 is TGTGCCAGCAGCCCACGCCGACGGGGGGATACGCAGTATTTT.

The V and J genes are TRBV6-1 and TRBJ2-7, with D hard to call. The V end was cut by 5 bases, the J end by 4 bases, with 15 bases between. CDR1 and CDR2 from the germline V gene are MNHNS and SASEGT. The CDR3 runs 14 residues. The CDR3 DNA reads TGTGCCAGCAGTACGCAGGAGAGCCTTTACGAGCAGTACTTC. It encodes CASSTQESLYEQYF.

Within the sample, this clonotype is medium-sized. The CDR3 region has the DNA TGTGCCATCAGTGAAGCGGGGGGCCCCCAGGGTGAGCAGTTCTTC. Protein sequence: CAISEAGGPQGEQFF. The chain couples TRBV10-3 to TRBJ2-1, with 9 bases that match TRBD2. Germline-derived CDR1 and CDR2 are ENHRY and SYGVKD. The CDR3 has 15 amino acids. Trimming at V came to 3 bases and at J to 9 bases, leaving 9 bases not matched to a gene.

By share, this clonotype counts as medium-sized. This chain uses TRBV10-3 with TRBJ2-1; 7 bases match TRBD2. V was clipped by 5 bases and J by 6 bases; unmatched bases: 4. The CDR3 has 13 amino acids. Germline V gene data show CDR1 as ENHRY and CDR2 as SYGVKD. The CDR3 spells CAISRGVRNEQFF. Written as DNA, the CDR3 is TGTGCCATCAGTCGGGGGGTGCGCAATGAGCAGTTCTTC.

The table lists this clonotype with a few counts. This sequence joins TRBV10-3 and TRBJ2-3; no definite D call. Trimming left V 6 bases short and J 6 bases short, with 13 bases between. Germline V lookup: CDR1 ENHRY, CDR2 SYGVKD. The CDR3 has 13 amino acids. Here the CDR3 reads CAIRRPVQDTQYF. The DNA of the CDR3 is TGTGCCATCAGAAGACCCGTCCAGGATACGCAGTATTTT.

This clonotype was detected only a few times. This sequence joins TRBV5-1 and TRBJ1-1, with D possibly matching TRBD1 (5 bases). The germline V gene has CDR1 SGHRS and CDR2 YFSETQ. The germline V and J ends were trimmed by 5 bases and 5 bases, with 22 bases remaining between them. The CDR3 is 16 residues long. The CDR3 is CASSPTGRGGETEAFF. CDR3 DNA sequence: TGCGCCAGCAGTCCTACGGGCCGGGGGGGGGAGACTGAAGCTTTCTTT.

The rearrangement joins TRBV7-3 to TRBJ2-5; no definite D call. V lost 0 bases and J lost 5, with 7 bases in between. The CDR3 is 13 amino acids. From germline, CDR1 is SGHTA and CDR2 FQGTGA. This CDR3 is CASSLTRTETQYF. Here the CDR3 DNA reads TGTGCCAGCAGCTTAACGCGTACGGAGACCCAGTACTTC.

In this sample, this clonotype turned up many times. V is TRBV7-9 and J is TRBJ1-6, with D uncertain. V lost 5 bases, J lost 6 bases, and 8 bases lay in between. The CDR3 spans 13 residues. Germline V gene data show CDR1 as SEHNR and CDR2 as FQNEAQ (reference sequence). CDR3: CASSPLGNSPLHF. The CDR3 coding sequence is TGTGCCAGCAGCCCACTGGGTAATTCACCCCTCCACTTT.

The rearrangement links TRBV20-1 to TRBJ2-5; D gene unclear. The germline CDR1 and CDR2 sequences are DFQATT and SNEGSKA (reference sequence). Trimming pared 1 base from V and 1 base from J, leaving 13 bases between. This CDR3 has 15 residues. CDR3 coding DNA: TGCAGTGCTAGAGTGGCCTTAGCAGGCCAAGAGACCCAGTACTTC. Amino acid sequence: CSARVALAGQETQYF.